The rows below give T cell receptor beta chains drawn from one sample of a study of blood T cell repertoires in COVID-19. TCRdb keeps only in-frame clones here, not all; method: immunoSEQ multiplex PCR. Altogether about 150,000 clones are present, around 87% being singletons, with the ten largest covering about 15%. The sample comprised peripheral blood. The source of these receptors is a woman in her 40s with acute or convalescent COVID-19. Each CDR3 is given with its conserved first and last residue. A D gene is named only where the DNA matches it firmly. Size is omitted from some rows. Given values are once, few, many or a class for expanded clones.

clone_size	d_call	v_call	j_call	cdr3_aa	cdr3_nt
few	-	TRBV28	TRBJ1-3	CASSFQLARNTIYF	TGTGCCAGCAGTTTCCAGCTAGCGAGGAACACCATATATTTT
-	TRBD1	TRBV6-5	TRBJ1-5	CASGYPGGLSNQPQHF	TGTGCCAGCGGTTATCCAGGGGGACTGAGCAATCAGCCCCAGCATTTT
-	TRBD2	TRBV11-3	TRBJ2-1	CASTTGGPTHEQFF	TGTGCCAGCACCACGGGAGGGCCTACTCATGAGCAGTTCTTC
-	-	TRBV10-1	TRBJ1-1	CASSAGTSNTEAFF	TGCGCCAGCAGTGCCGGGACATCGAACACTGAAGCTTTCTTT
-	-	TRBV6-4	TRBJ1-1	CASSVRAGNTEAFF	TGTGCCAGCAGTGTCAGGGCCGGGAACACTGAAGCTTTCTTT
once	TRBD1	TRBV9	TRBJ2-5	CASSVGTGISQTQYF	TGTGCCAGCAGCGTAGGGACAGGGATCTCCCAGACCCAGTACTTC
few	-	TRBV19	TRBJ1-5	CASSIRLGPYQPQHF	TGTGCCAGTAGTATTAGGCTAGGCCCATATCAGCCCCAGCATTTT
-	-	TRBV7-3	TRBJ1-5	CAREDWGNQPQHF	TGTGCCAGGGAAGACTGGGGCAATCAGCCCCAGCATTTT
once	-	TRBV18	TRBJ2-7	CASSLTGTSPYEQYF	TGTGCCAGCTCACTGACCGGGACATCACCCTACGAGCAGTACTTC
-	-	TRBV29-1	TRBJ2-3	CSVEARGTDTQYF	TGCAGCGTTGAAGCCCGCGGCACAGATACGCAGTATTTT
-	TRBD1	TRBV27	TRBJ1-6	CASSIVTGSNNSPLHF	TGTGCCAGCAGTATAGTGACAGGGAGCAATAATTCACCCCTCCACTTT
-	TRBD1	TRBV28	TRBJ1-1	CASSLKGQGRQAFF	TGTGCCAGCAGTTTAAAGGGACAGGGGCGACAAGCTTTCTTT
-	TRBD2	TRBV11-2	TRBJ2-3	CASSLAGETDTQYF	TGTGCCAGCAGTCTAGCGGGAGAAACAGATACGCAGTATTTT
once	-	TRBV24-1	TRBJ1-2	CATSDPGLRGYTF	TGTGCCACCAGTGACCCCGGACTCCGTGGCTACACCTTC
-	-	TRBV30	TRBJ2-1	CAWSVGRGSYNEQFF	TGTGCCTGGAGTGTAGGGCGGGGATCCTACAATGAGCAGTTCTTC
-	-	TRBV2	TRBJ2-7	CASSYRGGEQYF	TGTGCCAGCAGTTACAGGGGGGGCGAGCAGTACTTC
-	-	TRBV7-3	TRBJ2-2	CASSPGTSTGELFF	TGTGCCAGCAGCCCCGGGACATCCACCGGGGAGCTGTTTTTT
-	-	TRBV12-3/TRBV12-4	TRBJ1-6	CASSLSSPLHF	TGTGCCAGCAGTTTATCGTCACCCCTCCACTTT
once	-	TRBV6-5	TRBJ2-3	CASTSLAGSTDTQYF	TGTGCCAGCACGTCACTAGCCGGGAGCACAGATACGCAGTATTTT
-	-	TRBV14	TRBJ2-7	CASSQDLAYEQYF	TGTGCCAGCAGCCAAGATCTTGCCTACGAGCAGTACTTC
-	TRBD2	TRBV28	TRBJ2-7	CASSLPPLRSGMSSYEQYF	TGTGCCAGCAGTTTACCCCCTTTACGTAGCGGGATGAGCTCCTACGAGCAGTACTTC
-	-	TRBV19	TRBJ1-2	CASSVQGRSYGYTF	TGTGCCAGTAGTGTACAGGGACGTAGCTATGGCTACACCTTC
-	TRBD1	TRBV6-1	TRBJ1-5	CASSAGQGNNQPQHF	TGTGCCAGCAGTGCGGGACAGGGCAATAATCAGCCCCAGCATTTT
-	TRBD1	TRBV4-1	TRBJ1-1	CASRETGGRTEAFF	TGCGCCAGCAGAGAGACAGGGGGCAGGACTGAAGCTTTCTTT
-	-	TRBV6-5	TRBJ1-2	CASSGQSTNYGYTF	TGTGCCAGCAGCGGACAGAGCACTAACTATGGCTACACCTTC
-	TRBD2	TRBV7-3	TRBJ2-3	CASSSVAGALDTQYF	TGTGCCAGCAGCTCGGTAGCGGGGGCCTTAGATACGCAGTATTTT